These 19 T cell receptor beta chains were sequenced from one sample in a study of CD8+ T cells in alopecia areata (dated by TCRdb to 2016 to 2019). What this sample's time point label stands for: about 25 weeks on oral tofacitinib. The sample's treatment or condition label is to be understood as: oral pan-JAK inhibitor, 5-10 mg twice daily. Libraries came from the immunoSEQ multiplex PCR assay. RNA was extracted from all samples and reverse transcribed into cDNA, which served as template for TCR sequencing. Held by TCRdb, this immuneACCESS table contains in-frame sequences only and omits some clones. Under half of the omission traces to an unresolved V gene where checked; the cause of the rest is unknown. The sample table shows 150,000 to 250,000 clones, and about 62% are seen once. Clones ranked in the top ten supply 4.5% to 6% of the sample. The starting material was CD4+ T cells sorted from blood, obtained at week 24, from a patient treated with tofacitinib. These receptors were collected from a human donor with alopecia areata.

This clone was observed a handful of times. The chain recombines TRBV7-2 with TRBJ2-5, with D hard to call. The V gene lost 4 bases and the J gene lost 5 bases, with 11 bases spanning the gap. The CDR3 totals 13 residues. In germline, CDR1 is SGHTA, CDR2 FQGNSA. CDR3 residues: CASSSSLYETQYF. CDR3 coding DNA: TGTGCCAGCAGCTCCAGCCTTTATGAGACCCAGTACTTC. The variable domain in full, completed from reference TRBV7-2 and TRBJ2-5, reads GAGVSQSPSNKVTEKGKDVELRCDPISGHTALYWYRQSLGQGLEFLIYFQGNSAPDKSGLPSDRFSAERTGGSVSTLTIQRTQQEDSAVYLCASSSSLYETQYFGPGTRLLVL.

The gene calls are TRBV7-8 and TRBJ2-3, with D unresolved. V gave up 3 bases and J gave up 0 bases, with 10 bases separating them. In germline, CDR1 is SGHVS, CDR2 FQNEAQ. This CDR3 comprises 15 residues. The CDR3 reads CASSLWGSSTDTQYF. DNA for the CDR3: TGTGCCAGCAGCTTGTGGGGATCGAGCACAGATACGCAGTATTTT.

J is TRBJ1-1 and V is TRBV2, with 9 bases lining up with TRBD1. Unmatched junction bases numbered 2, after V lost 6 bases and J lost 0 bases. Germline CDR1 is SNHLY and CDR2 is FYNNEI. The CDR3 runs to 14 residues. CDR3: CASSRTGVNTEAFF. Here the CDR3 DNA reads TGTGCCAGCAGCCGGACAGGGGTGAACACTGAAGCTTTCTTT.

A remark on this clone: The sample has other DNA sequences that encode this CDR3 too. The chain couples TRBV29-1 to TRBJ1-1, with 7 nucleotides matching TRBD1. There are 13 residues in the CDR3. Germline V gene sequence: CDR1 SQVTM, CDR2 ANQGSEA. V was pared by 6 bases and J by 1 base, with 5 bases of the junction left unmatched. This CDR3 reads CSVDDRANTEAFF. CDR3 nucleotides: TGCAGCGTGGATGACAGGGCGAACACTGAAGCTTTCTTT.

The CDR3 protein is CASSSSWAGEKLFF. DNA of the CDR3: TGTGCCAGCAGCTCTTCGTGGGCTGGTGAAAAACTGTTTTTT. V is TRBV5-6 and J is TRBJ1-4, with no clear D. With 3 bases removed from V and 7 bases from J, the gap between germline ends came to 13 bases. The germline CDR1 and CDR2 sequences are SGHDT and YYEEEE. CDR3 length equals 14 residues.

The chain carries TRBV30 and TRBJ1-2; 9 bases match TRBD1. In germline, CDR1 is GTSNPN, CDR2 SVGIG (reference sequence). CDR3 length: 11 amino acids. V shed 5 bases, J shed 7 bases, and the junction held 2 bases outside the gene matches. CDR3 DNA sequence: TGTGCCTGGTACAGGGGGCTTGGCTACACCTTC. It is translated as CAWYRGLGYTF.

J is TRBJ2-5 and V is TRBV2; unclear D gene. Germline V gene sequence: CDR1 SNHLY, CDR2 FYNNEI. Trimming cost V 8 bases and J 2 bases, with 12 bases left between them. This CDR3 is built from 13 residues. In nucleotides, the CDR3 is TGTGCCAGCGGTAGCACACGACAAGAGACCCAGTACTTC. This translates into CASGSTRQETQYF. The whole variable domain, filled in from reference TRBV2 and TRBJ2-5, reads EPEVTQTPSHQVTQMGQEVILRCVPISNHLYFYWYRQILGQKVEFLVSFYNNEISEKSEIFDDQFSVERPDGSNFTLKIRSTKLEDSAMYFCASGSTRQETQYFGPGTRLLVL.

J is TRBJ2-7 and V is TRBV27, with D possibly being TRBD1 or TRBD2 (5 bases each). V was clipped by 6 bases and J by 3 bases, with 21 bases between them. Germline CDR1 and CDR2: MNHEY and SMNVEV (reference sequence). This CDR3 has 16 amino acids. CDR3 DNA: TGTGCCAGCAGCCCCACGGACCCGGGACCGGGCTACGAGCAGTACTTC. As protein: CASSPTDPGPGYEQYF.

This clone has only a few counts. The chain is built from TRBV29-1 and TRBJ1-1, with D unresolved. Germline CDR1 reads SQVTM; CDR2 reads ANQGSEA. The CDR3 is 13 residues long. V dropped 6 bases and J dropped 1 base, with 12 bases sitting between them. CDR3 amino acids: CSVAVAGNTEAFF. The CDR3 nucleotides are TGCAGCGTGGCCGTCGCTGGGAACACTGAAGCTTTCTTT.

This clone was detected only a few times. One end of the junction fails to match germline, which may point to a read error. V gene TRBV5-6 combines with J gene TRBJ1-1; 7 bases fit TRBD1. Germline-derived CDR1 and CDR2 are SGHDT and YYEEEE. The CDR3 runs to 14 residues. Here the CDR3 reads CASTLTGTPTEAFF. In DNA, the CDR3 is TGTGCCAGCACCTTGACAGGGACACCGACTGAAGCTTTCTTT.

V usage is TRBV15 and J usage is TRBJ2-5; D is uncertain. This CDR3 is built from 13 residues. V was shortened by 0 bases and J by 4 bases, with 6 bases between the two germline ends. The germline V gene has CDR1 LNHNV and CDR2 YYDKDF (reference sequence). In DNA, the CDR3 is TGTGCCACCAGCAGAGATACGAGAGAGACCCAGTACTTC. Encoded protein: CATSRDTRETQYF.

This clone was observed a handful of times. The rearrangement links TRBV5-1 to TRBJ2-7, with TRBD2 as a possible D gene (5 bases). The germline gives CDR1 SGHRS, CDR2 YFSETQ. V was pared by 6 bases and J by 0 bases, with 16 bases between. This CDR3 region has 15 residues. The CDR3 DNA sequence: TGCGCCAGCACCGAGACGGGGTCTAGCTCCTACGAGCAGTACTTC. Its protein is CASTETGSSSYEQYF.

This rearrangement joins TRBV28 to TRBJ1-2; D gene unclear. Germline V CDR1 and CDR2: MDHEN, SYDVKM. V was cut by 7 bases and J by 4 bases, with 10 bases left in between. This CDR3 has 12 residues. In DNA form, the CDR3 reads TGTGCCAGCACCCCTCGGGCCTATGGCTACACCTTC. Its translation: CASTPRAYGYTF.

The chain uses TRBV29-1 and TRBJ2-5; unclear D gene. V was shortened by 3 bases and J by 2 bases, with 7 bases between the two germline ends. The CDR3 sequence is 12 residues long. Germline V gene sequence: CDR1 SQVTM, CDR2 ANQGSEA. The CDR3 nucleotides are TGCAGCGTTGATCGGCAGCAAGAGACCCAGTACTTC. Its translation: CSVDRQQETQYF. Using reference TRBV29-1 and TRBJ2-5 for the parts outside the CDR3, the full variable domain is SAVISQKPSRDICQRGTSLTIQCQVDSQVTMMFWYRQQPGQSLTLIATANQGSEATYESGFVIDKFPISRPNLTFSTLTVSNMSPEDSSIYLCSVDRQQETQYFGPGTRLLVL.

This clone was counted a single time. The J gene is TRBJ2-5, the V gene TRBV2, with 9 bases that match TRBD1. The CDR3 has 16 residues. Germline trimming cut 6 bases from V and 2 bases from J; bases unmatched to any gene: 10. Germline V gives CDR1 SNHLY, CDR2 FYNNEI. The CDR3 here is CASRSHGTGQQETQYF. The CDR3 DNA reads TGTGCCAGCAGGTCACACGGGACAGGGCAGCAAGAGACCCAGTACTTC.

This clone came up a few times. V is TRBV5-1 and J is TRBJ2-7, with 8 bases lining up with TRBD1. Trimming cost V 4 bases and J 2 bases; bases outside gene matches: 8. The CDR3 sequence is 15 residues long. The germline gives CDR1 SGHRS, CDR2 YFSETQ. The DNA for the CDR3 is TGCGCCAGCAGCCCGAGGGCAGGGGGCCCCTACGAGCAGTACTTC. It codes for CASSPRAGGPYEQYF.

CDR3 nucleotide sequence: TGCAGTGCTACTAAAAAGGAGCAGTTCTTC. It codes for CSATKKEQFF. The genes are TRBV20-1 and TRBJ2-1, with no clear D. CDR3 length: 10 residues. V gave up 4 bases and J gave up 10 bases, with 8 bases separating them. Germline V CDR1 and CDR2: DFQATT, SNEGSKA (reference sequence).

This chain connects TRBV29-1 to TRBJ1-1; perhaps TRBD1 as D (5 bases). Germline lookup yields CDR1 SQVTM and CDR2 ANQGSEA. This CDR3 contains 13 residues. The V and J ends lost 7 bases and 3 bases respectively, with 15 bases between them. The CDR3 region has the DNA TGCAGCGCCGGCAGGGTCATGGACACTGAAGCTTTCTTT. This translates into CSAGRVMDTEAFF.

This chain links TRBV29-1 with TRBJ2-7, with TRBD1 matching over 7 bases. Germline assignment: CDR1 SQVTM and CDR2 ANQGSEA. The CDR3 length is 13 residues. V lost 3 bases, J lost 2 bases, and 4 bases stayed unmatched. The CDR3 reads CSVEGQPPYEQYF. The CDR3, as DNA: TGCAGCGTTGAGGGACAGCCACCCTACGAGCAGTACTTC.